These 14 T cell receptor beta chains originate from one sample sequenced in a study of response to subunit inactivated influenza vaccine. TCRdb used MiXCR to reprocess the RT-PCR reads, holding one entry per CDR3 protein. Among 650,000 to 800,000 distinct CDR3 sequences listed, around 14% were seen once. The sample in question was PBMCs from blood, obtained approximately 15 days before vaccination. The receptors come from a man between 45 and 60 years old who received an inactivated influenza vaccine.

Turning to this clonotype: This sequence may be a read error, since a much larger clone differs from it by one base. This rearrangement joins TRBV12-3 or TRBV12-4 to TRBJ1-2; TRBD1 matches at 12 bases. V was clipped by 5 bases and J by 8 bases; unmatched bases: 6. The length of the CDR3 is 14 residues. This chain's CDR3 is CASSPGQGAGGYTF. CDR3 sequence (DNA): TGTGCCAGCAGTCCGGGACAGGGGGCGGGAGGCTACACCTTC.

The chain combines TRBV11-2 with TRBJ2-1, with D maybe TRBD2 (5 bases). Germline V gene data show CDR1 as SGHAT and CDR2 as FQNNGV. Trimming took off 5 bases at V and 0 bases at J, with 14 bases between the two ends. This CDR3 is built from 16 residues. The chain's CDR3 is CASSRNLGSSYNEQFF. The DNA of the CDR3 is TGTGCCAGCAGCCGAAACTTGGGGAGCTCCTACAATGAGCAGTTCTTC.

The CDR3 nucleotides are TGTGCCAGCAGCTTCTCAAGTGGCGGGGGCACAGATACGCAGTATTTT. As protein: CASSFSSGGGTDTQYF. The V gene is TRBV7-9, the J gene TRBJ2-3, with D perhaps TRBD2 (6 bases). Germline values: CDR1 SEHNR, CDR2 FQNEAQ (reference sequence). V lost 3 bases and J lost 1, with 14 bases in between. The CDR3 length is 16 residues.

The chain combines TRBV6-1 with TRBJ2-1; 7 nucleotides line up with TRBD2. Germline V gene lookup returns CDR1 MNHNS and CDR2 SASEGT. V was pared by 10 bases and J by 5 bases, with 11 bases of the junction left unmatched. CDR3 size: 14 residues. The CDR3 nucleotides read TGTGCCACCAGCGGGACCTACACCGACAATGAGCAGTTCTTC. As protein: CATSGTYTDNEQFF.

This chain joins TRBV28 and TRBJ2-7; D uncertain. This CDR3 comprises 13 residues. Germline V gene lookup returns CDR1 MDHEN and CDR2 SYDVKM. Trimming removed 3 bases at V and 3 bases at J, with 9 bases between. CDR3 amino acids: CASSFDGGYEQYF. The CDR3 DNA reads as TGTGCCAGCAGTTTTGATGGCGGCTACGAGCAGTACTTC.

In this sample, this clonotype turned up a few times. The chain links TRBV6-2 or TRBV6-3 to TRBJ2-7, with a tentative D call TRBD2 (6 bases). The germline V gene encodes CDR1 MNHEY and CDR2 SVGEGT. V was pared by 3 bases and J by 4 bases, with 7 bases between. The CDR3 runs to 12 residues. In nucleotides, the CDR3 is TGTGCCAGCAGTTATGGGAGGTACGAGCAGTACTTC. It encodes CASSYGRYEQYF.

The sample holds a few counts of this clonotype. CDR3 protein: CASRMGTGGLYEQYF. DNA of the CDR3: TGTGCCAGCAGGATGGGGACAGGGGGCTTGTACGAGCAGTACTTC. The chain couples TRBV2 to TRBJ2-7, with 12 nucleotides matching TRBD1. CDR1 SNHLY and CDR2 FYNNEI come from the germline V gene. V gave up 6 bases and J gave up 4 bases; unmatched junction bases: 7. The CDR3 sequence is 15 residues long.

This clonotype was seen only a few times. The CDR3 sequence is CASSLGTSGRLTDTQYF. In nucleotides, the CDR3 is TGTGCCAGCAGCTTGGGGACTAGCGGGAGACTCACAGATACGCAGTATTTT. V and J are TRBV11-2 and TRBJ2-3; 14 positions agree with TRBD2. The V and J ends lost 3 bases and 2 bases, in that order; junction bases with no gene match: 4. This CDR3 spans 17 amino acids. Germline V gene lookup returns CDR1 SGHAT and CDR2 FQNNGV. Supplemented by reference TRBV11-2 and TRBJ2-3, the full variable domain reads EAGVAQSPRYKIIEKRQSVAFWCNPISGHATLYWYQQILGQGPKLLIQFQNNGVVDDSQLPKDRFSAERLKGVDSTLKIQPAKLEDSAVYLCASSLGTSGRLTDTQYFGPGTRLTVL.

The chain links TRBV29-1 to TRBJ1-2; the D gene is possibly TRBD1 (5 bases). Trimming removed 3 bases at V and 2 bases at J, with 10 bases between. The CDR3 spans 13 residues. Looked up from germline, CDR1 is SQVTM and CDR2 is ANQGSEA. The CDR3 spells CSVDNRKNYGYTF. DNA for the CDR3: TGCAGCGTTGATAACAGGAAGAACTATGGCTACACCTTC.

This rearrangement joins TRBV19 to TRBJ2-7; a possible D gene is TRBD2 (5 bases). V was pared by 3 bases and J by 3 bases, with 12 bases between. The CDR3 sequence is 14 residues long. Germline values: CDR1 LNHDA, CDR2 SQIVND (reference sequence). CDR3 coding DNA: TGTGCCAGTAGTATCATCCACCGGGACTACGAGCAGTACTTC. Its translation is CASSIIHRDYEQYF.

The V call is TRBV6-5, the J call TRBJ2-1, with D possibly being TRBD2 (5 bases). Germline V gene sequence: CDR1 MNHEY, CDR2 SVGAGI. Trimming removed 0 bases from V and 4 bases from J, with 13 bases in between. The CDR3 contains 16 residues. CDR3 in amino acids: CASSYSTPRTYNEQFF. The CDR3 nucleotides read TGTGCCAGCAGTTACTCGACTCCACGGACTTACAATGAGCAGTTCTTC.

This clonotype has a handful of counts. The chain carries TRBV12-3 or TRBV12-4 and TRBJ1-1; D ambiguous. The CDR3 loop spans 13 amino acids. Trimming cost V 7 bases and J 6 bases, with 15 bases left between them. The CDR3 nucleotides read TGTGCCAGCAACCGCGGAGCTACTCCTGAAGCTTTCTTT. It is translated as CASNRGATPEAFF.

This chain links TRBV7-2 with TRBJ2-3; 13 bases line up with TRBD2. Germline loops: CDR1 SGHTA, CDR2 FQGNSA. The length of the CDR3 is 17 residues. V shed 5 bases, J shed 0 bases, and the junction held 5 bases outside the gene matches. The DNA of the CDR3 is TGTGCCAGCAGCCCAAGACTAGCGGGGGGTAGCACAGATACGCAGTATTTT. Translated: CASSPRLAGGSTDTQYF.

This clonotype came up a few times. The chain employs TRBV4-1 and TRBJ2-5; possibly TRBD1 for D (6 bases). The length of the CDR3 is 16 residues. V lost 4 bases to trimming and J lost 1 base, with 16 bases between them. Germline V gives CDR1 MGHRA, CDR2 YSYEKL. The CDR3 loop reads CASSLKPGQPQETQYF. CDR3 sequence (DNA): TGCGCCAGCAGCCTCAAGCCCGGACAGCCCCAAGAGACCCAGTACTTC.